This T cell receptor beta chain was observed in a study of T cell repertoires in ileal Crohn's disease. V dropped 4 bases and J dropped 3 bases, with 24 bases sitting between them. Per germline, CDR1 LNHNV and CDR2 YYDKDF (reference sequence). This CDR3 is built from 18 residues. This clone has just one count. Per sample, approximately 550 nanograms of biopsy DNA were TCRB immunosequenced. TCRdb keeps only in-frame clones here, not all; method: immunoSEQ multiplex PCR. The data hold approximately 29,000 clones, with around 80% observed a single time. The chain has TRBV15 and TRBJ1-2, with a weak D call TRBD1 (6 bases). Sequenced sample: ileal tissue. The receptor was derived from an adult with Crohn's disease. CDR3 sequence (DNA): TGTGCCACCAGCACCCCTAGGCCCCTGCAGGGGCCCTACTATGGCTACACCTTC. As protein: CATSTPRPLQGPYYGYTF.